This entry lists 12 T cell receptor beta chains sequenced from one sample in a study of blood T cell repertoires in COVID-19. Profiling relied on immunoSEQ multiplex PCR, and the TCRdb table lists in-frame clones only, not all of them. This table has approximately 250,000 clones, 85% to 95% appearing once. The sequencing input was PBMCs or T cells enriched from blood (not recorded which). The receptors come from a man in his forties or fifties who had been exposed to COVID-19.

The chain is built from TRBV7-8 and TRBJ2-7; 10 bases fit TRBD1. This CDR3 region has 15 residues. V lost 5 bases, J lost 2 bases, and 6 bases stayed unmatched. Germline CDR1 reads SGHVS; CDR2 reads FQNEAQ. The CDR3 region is CASSPPGTGAYEQYF. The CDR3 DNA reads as TGTGCCAGCAGCCCACCCGGGACAGGGGCCTACGAGCAGTACTTC. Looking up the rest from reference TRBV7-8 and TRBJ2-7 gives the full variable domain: GAGVSQSPRYKVAKRGQDVALRCDPISGHVSLFWYQQALGQGPEFLTYFQNEAQLDKSGLPSDRFFAERPEGSVSTLKIQRTQQEDSAVYLCASSPPGTGAYEQYFGPGTRLTVT.

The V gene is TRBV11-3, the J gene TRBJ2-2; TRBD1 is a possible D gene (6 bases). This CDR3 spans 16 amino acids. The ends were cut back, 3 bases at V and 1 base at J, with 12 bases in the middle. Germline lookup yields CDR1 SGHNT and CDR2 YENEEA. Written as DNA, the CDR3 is TGTGCCAGCAGCTTGCCCCGGACAGTGAACACCGGGGAGCTGTTTTTT. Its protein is CASSLPRTVNTGELFF.

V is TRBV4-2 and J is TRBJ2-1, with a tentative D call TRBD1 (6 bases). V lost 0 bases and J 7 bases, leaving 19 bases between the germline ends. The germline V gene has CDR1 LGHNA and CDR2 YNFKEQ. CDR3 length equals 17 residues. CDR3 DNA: TGTGCCAGCAGCCAAGATCCCTCCGGGACACCAAATAATGAGCAGTTCTTC. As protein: CASSQDPSGTPNNEQFF.

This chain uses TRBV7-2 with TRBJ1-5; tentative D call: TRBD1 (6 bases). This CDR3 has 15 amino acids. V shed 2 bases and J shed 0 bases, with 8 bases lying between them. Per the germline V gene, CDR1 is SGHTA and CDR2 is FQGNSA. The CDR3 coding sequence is TGTGCCAGCAGCTTATACAGGGATAGCAATCAGCCCCAGCATTTT. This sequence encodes CASSLYRDSNQPQHF.

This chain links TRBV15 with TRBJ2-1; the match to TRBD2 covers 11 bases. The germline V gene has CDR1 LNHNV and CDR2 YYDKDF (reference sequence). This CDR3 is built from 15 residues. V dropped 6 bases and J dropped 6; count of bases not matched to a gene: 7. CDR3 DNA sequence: TGTGCCACCAGTCCGACTAGCGGGAAACCCAATGAGCAGTTCTTC. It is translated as CATSPTSGKPNEQFF.

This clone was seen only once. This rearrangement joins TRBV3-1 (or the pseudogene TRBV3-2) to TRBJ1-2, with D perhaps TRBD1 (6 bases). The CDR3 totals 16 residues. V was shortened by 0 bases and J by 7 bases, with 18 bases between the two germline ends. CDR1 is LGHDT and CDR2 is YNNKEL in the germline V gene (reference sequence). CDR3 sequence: CASSQDLGQGEGGYTF. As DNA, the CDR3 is TGTGCCAGCAGCCAAGATTTGGGACAAGGGGAGGGTGGCTACACCTTC.

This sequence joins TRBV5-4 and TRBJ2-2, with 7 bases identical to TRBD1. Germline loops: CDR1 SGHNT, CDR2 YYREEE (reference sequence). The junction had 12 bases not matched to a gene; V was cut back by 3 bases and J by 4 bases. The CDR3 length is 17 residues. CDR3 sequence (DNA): TGTGCCAGCAGCTCGGCCTCAGACAGGGTTGGCACCGGGGAGCTGTTTTTT. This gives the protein CASSSASDRVGTGELFF. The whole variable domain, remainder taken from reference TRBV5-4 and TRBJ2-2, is ETGVTQSPTHLIKTRGQQVTLRCSSQSGHNTVSWYQQALGQGPQFIFQYYREEENGRGNFPPRFSGLQFPNYSSELNVNALELDDSALYLCASSSASDRVGTGELFFGEGSRLTVL.

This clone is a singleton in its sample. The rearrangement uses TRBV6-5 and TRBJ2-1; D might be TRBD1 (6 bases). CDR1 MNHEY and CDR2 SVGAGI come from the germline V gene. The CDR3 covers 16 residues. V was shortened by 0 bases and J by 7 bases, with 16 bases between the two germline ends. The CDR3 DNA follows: TGTGCCAGCAGTTACTCTATAACAAGGGGGTATAATGAGCAGTTCTTC. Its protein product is CASSYSITRGYNEQFF.

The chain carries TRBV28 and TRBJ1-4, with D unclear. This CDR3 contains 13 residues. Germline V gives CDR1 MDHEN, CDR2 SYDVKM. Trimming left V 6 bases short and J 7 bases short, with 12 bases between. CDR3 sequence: CASSLTSGEKLFF. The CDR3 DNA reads TGTGCCAGCAGCTTAACGTCGGGTGAAAAACTGTTTTTT. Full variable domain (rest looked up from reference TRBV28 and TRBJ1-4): DVKVTQSSRYLVKRTGEKVFLECVQDMDHENMFWYRQDPGLGLRLIYFSYDVKMKEKGDIPEGYSVSREKKERFSLILESASTNQTSMYLCASSLTSGEKLFFGSGTQLSVL.

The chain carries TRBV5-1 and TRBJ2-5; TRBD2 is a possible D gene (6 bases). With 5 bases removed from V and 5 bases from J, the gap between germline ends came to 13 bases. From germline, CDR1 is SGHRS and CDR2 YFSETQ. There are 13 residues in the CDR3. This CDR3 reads CASRLIRGETQYF. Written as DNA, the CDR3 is TGCGCCAGCAGGCTTATTCGGGGGGAGACCCAGTACTTC.

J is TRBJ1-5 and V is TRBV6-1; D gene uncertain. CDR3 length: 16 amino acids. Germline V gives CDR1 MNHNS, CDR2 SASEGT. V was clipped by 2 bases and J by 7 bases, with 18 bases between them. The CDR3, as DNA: TGTGCCAGCAGTGAACGTGGGGAGAGGATCCTCCAGCCCCAGCATTTT. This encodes CASSERGERILQPQHF.

The CDR3 loop is CASSVTGTGGFHYGYTF. The CDR3 nucleotides are TGTGCCAGCAGCGTAACCGGGACAGGGGGCTTTCACTATGGCTACACCTTC. The chain carries TRBV7-8 and TRBJ1-2, with 12 bases identical to TRBD1. V dropped 5 bases and J dropped 3; count of bases not matched to a gene: 10. Germline CDR1 is SGHVS and CDR2 is FQNEAQ. This CDR3 region has 17 residues.